Listed here are 17 T cell receptor beta chains from one sample, sequenced in a study of blood T cell repertoires in COVID-19. The protocol was immunoSEQ multiplex PCR, while the TCRdb copy is restricted to in-frame clones and leaves out a portion. The sample comprises around 180,000 clones, approximately 86% of which are singletons, and 2.9% rests with the top ten. Source material: peripheral blood. These receptors were taken from a woman in her thirties with active or convalescent COVID-19.

This clone was observed a single time. CDR3 DNA: TGTGCCAGCAGCTCGCGGACAGGGGACCCCTCGGAGACCCAGTACTTC. It is translated as CASSSRTGDPSETQYF. This sequence joins TRBV9 and TRBJ2-5; TRBD1 matches 9 bases. The CDR3 length is 16 residues. Trimming at V came to 4 bases and at J to 5 bases, leaving 12 bases not matched to a gene. CDR1 is SGDLS, CDR2 YYNGEE, per germline.

This chain links TRBV5-6 with TRBJ1-1; D remains ambiguous. With 6 bases removed from V and 1 base from J, the gap between germline ends came to 13 bases. This CDR3 contains 14 residues. CDR1 and CDR2 from the germline V gene are SGHDT and YYEEEE. The CDR3 reads CASIFLSGNTEAFF. CDR3 DNA: TGTGCCAGCATCTTTCTGTCAGGGAACACTGAAGCTTTCTTT.

The chain has TRBV5-6 and TRBJ1-1; TRBD1 is a possible D gene (5 bases). CDR1 is SGHDT, CDR2 YYEEEE, per germline. The CDR3 is made up of 16 amino acids. The V end was cut by 4 bases, the J end by 0 bases, with 16 bases between. The CDR3 sequence: CASSQGPPLMNTEAFF. CDR3 bases: TGTGCCAGCAGCCAGGGTCCACCCCTCATGAACACTGAAGCTTTCTTT. Filled out from reference TRBV5-6 and TRBJ1-1, the complete variable domain reads DAGVTQSPTHLIKTRGQQVTLRCSPKSGHDTVSWYQQALGQGPQFIFQYYEEEERQRGNFPDRFSGHQFPNYSSELNVNALLLGDSALYLCASSQGPPLMNTEAFFGQGTRLTVV.

This chain uses TRBV19 with TRBJ2-7; a possible D gene is TRBD1 (6 bases). Germline V gene sequence: CDR1 LNHDA, CDR2 SQIVND (reference sequence). V lost 8 bases and J lost 7, with 18 bases in between. The CDR3 is 13 amino acids. The CDR3 protein is CASSLNRVNEQYF. The CDR3 region has the DNA TGTGCCAGTTCGCTGAACAGGGTAAATGAGCAGTACTTC. Together with reference TRBV19 and TRBJ2-7, the CDR3 gives the full variable domain: DGGITQSPKYLFRKEGQNVTLSCEQNLNHDAMYWYRQDPGQGLRLIYYSQIVNDFQKGDIAEGYSVSREKKESFPLTVTSAQKNPTAFYLCASSLNRVNEQYFGPGTRLTVT.

This clone was picked up one time. The rearrangement joins TRBV3-1 (or the pseudogene TRBV3-2) to TRBJ2-5; D is perhaps TRBD2 (7 bases). The CDR3 extends over 16 amino acids. Germline V gene lookup returns CDR1 LGHDT and CDR2 YNNKEL (reference sequence). With 3 bases removed from V and 3 bases from J, the gap between germline ends came to 17 bases. CDR3 sequence: CASSHPGGGLEETQYF. CDR3 nucleotides: TGTGCCAGCAGCCACCCAGGCGGGGGCCTGGAAGAGACCCAGTACTTC.

V gene TRBV28 combines with J gene TRBJ1-1, with 12 bases fitting TRBD1. The CDR3 consists of 16 residues. CDR1 and CDR2 (germline): MDHEN, SYDVKM. V was clipped by 3 bases and J by 7 bases; unmatched bases: 9. The CDR3 DNA is TGTGCCAGCAGTTTTACCGGGACAGGGGGCCTGGGTGAAGCTTTCTTT. Residues: CASSFTGTGGLGEAFF.

The chain joins TRBV18 to TRBJ2-2; D might be TRBD2 (6 bases). The CDR3 spans 15 residues. In germline, CDR1 is KGHSH, CDR2 LQKENI. Trimming pared 2 bases from V and 3 bases from J, leaving 10 bases between. CDR3 sequence: CASSPSAGHTGELFF. DNA for the CDR3: TGTGCCAGCTCACCATCGGCGGGGCACACCGGGGAGCTGTTTTTT.

The J gene is TRBJ2-3, the V gene TRBV19, with 7 bases aligning to TRBD2. This CDR3 is built from 14 residues. Germline lookup yields CDR1 LNHDA and CDR2 SQIVND (reference sequence). The ends lost 5 bases at V and 2 bases at J; junction bases unmatched: 4. CDR3 loop: CASSQREPTDTQYF. CDR3 DNA: TGTGCCAGTAGTCAGCGGGAACCCACAGATACGCAGTATTTT. The whole variable domain, remainder taken from reference TRBV19 and TRBJ2-3, is DGGITQSPKYLFRKEGQNVTLSCEQNLNHDAMYWYRQDPGQGLRLIYYSQIVNDFQKGDIAEGYSVSREKKESFPLTVTSAQKNPTAFYLCASSQREPTDTQYFGPGTRLTVL.

This chain joins TRBV28 and TRBJ2-2; D perhaps matches TRBD1 (6 bases). Trimming took 9 bases from V and 7 from J, leaving 27 bases between them. CDR1 MDHEN and CDR2 SYDVKM come from the germline V gene. This CDR3 spans 17 amino acids. The CDR3 DNA is TGTGCCAGTGCAGCCTCCGGGCGATCAGGGGCAAACGGGGAGCTGTTTTTT. Translating gives CASAASGRSGANGELFF.

The gene calls are TRBV18 and TRBJ2-7; TRBD1 agrees at 10 bases. The CDR3 loop spans 16 amino acids. The germline V gene has CDR1 KGHSH and CDR2 LQKENI. Unmatched junction bases numbered 7, after V lost 2 bases and J lost 3 bases. CDR3 amino acids: CASSPMGQGIIYEQYF. The CDR3 DNA reads as TGTGCCAGCTCACCAATGGGACAGGGGATAATCTACGAGCAGTACTTC.

The chain recombines TRBV5-4 with TRBJ2-3; D is perhaps TRBD1 (6 bases). CDR1 is SGHNT, CDR2 YYREEE, per germline (reference sequence). CDR3 length equals 15 residues. V was trimmed by 3 bases and J by 2 bases, leaving 13 bases between them. CDR3 sequence: CASSSGGGLTDTQYF. In nucleotides, the CDR3 is TGTGCCAGCAGCTCGGGTGGGGGCCTCACAGATACGCAGTATTTT.

V usage is TRBV7-9 and J usage is TRBJ1-5, with 9 bases lining up with TRBD1. The length of the CDR3 is 14 residues. Germline lookup yields CDR1 SEHNR and CDR2 FQNEAQ (reference sequence). The trim removed 5 bases at V and 4 bases at J, leaving 3 bases unmatched. The CDR3 DNA sequence: TGTGCCAGCAGCCTCGGACAGGGGAATCAGCCCCAGCATTTT. It specifies CASSLGQGNQPQHF.

V usage is TRBV12-5 and J usage is TRBJ2-2, with 14 positions matching TRBD2. Germline CDR1 reads LGHNT; CDR2 reads FRNRAP. With V trimmed by 1 base and J by 7 bases, 8 bases remained unmatched. This CDR3 has 18 residues. This CDR3 is CASGLDRTSGRRIGELFF. In DNA, the CDR3 is TGTGCTAGTGGTTTGGACCGGACTAGCGGGAGGCGAATCGGGGAGCTGTTTTTT.

The chain uses TRBV4-2 and TRBJ1-5; 9 bases map to TRBD1. CDR1 LGHNA and CDR2 YNFKEQ come from the germline V gene. J lost 3 bases, V lost 4 bases, and 7 bases had no gene match. The CDR3 contains 16 residues. CDR3 in DNA: TGTGCCAGCAGCCCGTCCCGGGACAGGGTCAATCAGCCCCAGCATTTT. It translates to CASSPSRDRVNQPQHF.

The chain employs TRBV28 and TRBJ2-2; 15 nucleotides line up with TRBD2. Unmatched junction bases numbered 1, after V lost 2 bases and J lost 3 bases. Looked up from germline, CDR1 is MDHEN and CDR2 is SYDVKM. This CDR3 is built from 17 residues. The CDR3 DNA is TGTGCCAGCAGTTTAAGGACTAGCGGGAGGGACACCGGGGAGCTGTTTTTT. Translation gives CASSLRTSGRDTGELFF.

The J gene is TRBJ2-7, the V gene TRBV6-5; D not certain. The CDR3 is 12 residues long. Trimming took off 5 bases at V and 13 bases at J, with 18 bases between the two ends. Germline CDR1 is MNHEY and CDR2 is SVGAGI. DNA for the CDR3: TGTGCCAGCAGTCGGCTCGACACTCCGTTTTACTTC. It specifies CASSRLDTPFYF.

This clone was detected a few times. The rearrangement links TRBV15 to TRBJ2-1; 13 nucleotides align to TRBD2. The CDR3 spans 16 residues. Germline CDR1 is LNHNV and CDR2 is YYDKDF (reference sequence). V was pared by 3 bases and J by 4 bases, with 3 bases of the junction left unmatched. The CDR3 sequence: CATSRLLAGGYNEQFF. The CDR3 DNA reads as TGTGCCACCAGCAGGTTACTAGCGGGAGGGTACAATGAGCAGTTCTTC.